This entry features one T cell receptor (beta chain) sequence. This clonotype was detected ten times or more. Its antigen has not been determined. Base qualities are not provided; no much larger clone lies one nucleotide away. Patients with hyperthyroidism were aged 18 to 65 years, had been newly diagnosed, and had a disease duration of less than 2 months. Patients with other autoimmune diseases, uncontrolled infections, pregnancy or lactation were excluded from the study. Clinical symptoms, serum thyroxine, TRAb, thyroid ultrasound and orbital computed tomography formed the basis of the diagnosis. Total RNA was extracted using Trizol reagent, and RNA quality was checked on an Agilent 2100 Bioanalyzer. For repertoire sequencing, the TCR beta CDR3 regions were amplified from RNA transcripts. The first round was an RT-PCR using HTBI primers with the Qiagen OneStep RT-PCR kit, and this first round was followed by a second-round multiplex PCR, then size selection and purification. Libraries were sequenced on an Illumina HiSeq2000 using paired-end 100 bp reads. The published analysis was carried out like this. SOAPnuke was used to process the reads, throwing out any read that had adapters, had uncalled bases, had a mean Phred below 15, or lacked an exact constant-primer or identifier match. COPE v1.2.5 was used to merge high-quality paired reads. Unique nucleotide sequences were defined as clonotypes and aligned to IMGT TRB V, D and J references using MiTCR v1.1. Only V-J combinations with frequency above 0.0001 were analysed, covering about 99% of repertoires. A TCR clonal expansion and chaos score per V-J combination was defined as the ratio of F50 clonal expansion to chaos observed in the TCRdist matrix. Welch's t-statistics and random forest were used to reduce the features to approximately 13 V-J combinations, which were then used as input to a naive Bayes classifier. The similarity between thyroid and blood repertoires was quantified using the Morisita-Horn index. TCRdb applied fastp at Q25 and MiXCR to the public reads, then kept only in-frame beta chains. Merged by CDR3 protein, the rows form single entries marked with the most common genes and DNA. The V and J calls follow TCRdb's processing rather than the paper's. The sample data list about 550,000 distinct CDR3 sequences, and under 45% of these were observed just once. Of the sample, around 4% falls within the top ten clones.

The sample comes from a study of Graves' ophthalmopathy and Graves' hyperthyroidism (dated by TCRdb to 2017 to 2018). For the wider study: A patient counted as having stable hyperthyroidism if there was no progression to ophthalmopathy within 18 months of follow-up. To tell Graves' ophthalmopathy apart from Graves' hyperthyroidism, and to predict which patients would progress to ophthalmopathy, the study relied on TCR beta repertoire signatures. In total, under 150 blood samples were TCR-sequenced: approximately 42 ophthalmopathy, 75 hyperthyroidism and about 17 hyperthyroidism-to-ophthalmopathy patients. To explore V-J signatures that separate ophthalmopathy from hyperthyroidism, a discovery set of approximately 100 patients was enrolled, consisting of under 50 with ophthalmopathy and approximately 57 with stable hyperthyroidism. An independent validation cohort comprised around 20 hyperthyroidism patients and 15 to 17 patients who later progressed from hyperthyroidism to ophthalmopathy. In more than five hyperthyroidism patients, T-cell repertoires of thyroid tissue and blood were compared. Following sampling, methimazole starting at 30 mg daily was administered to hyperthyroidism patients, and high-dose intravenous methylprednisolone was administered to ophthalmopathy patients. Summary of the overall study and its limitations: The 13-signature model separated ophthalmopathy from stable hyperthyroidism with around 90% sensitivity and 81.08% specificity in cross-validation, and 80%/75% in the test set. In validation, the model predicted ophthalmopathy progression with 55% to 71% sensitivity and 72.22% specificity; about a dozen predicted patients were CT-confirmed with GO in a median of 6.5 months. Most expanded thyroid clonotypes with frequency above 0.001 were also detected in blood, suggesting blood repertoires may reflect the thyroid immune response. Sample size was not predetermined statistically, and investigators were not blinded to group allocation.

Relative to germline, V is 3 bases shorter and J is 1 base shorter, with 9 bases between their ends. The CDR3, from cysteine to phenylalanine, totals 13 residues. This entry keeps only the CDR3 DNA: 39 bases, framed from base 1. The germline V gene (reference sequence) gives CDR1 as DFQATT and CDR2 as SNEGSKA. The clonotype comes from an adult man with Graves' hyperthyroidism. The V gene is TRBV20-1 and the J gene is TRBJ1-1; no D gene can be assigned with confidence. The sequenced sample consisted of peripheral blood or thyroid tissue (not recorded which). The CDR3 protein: CSASQGTNTEAFF. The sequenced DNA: TGCAGTGCTAGTCAAGGCACGAACACTGAAGCTTTCTTT.